Each of the 27 T cell receptor beta chains below was sequenced from the same sample in a study of cytomegalovirus exposure and HLA in healthy donors. 13 Jbeta primers and 60 Vbeta primers were used for the PCR. Sequencing used immunoSEQ multiplex PCR; TCRdb keeps in-frame clones, though not all of them. The table includes about 200,000 clones, 55% to 75% detected once. The sample was PBMCs. Every receptor here comes from a man aged 35 to 55 in good health and CMV-seropositive.

This clone has just one count. This rearrangement joins TRBV28 to TRBJ1-2; perhaps TRBD1 as D (5 bases). This CDR3 has 12 amino acids. V was trimmed by 11 bases and J by 5 bases, leaving 15 bases between them. Germline V lookup: CDR1 MDHEN, CDR2 SYDVKM. CDR3 nucleotides: TGTGCCTTGAGTCACGGGGGGTATGGCTACACCTTC. Translated: CALSHGGYGYTF.

The gene calls are TRBV2 and TRBJ1-2; TRBD1 aligns across 7 bases. The CDR3 runs to 13 residues. Germline V CDR1 and CDR2: SNHLY, FYNNEI. After removal of 3 bases from V and 8 bases from J, the junction contained 6 bases not matched to a gene. The CDR3 protein is CASSDRQGSGYTF. The CDR3 DNA reads as TGTGCCAGCAGTGACAGACAGGGATCCGGCTACACCTTC.

The sample holds a few counts of this clone. This chain links TRBV6-1 with TRBJ1-5; possibly TRBD1 for D (5 bases). Germline CDR1 and CDR2: MNHNS and SASEGT. CDR3 length: 15 residues. Trimming shortened V by 4 bases and J by 3 bases, and 13 bases separated the two germline ends. CDR3 bases: TGTGCCAGCAGTGTTGGGGCAGGGTACAATCAGCCCCAGCATTTT. Translated, it gives CASSVGAGYNQPQHF.

The chain recombines TRBV10-2 with TRBJ2-5; weak D call: TRBD1 (6 bases). V was trimmed by 4 bases and J by 5 bases, leaving 17 bases between them. This CDR3 comprises 15 residues. Germline-derived CDR1 and CDR2 are WSHSY and SAAADI. CDR3 residues: CASSVSMGAEETQYF. As DNA, the CDR3 is TGCGCCAGCAGTGTCAGCATGGGGGCGGAGGAGACCCAGTACTTC.

The chain carries TRBV7-9 and TRBJ2-7, with TRBD2 matching over 11 bases. The CDR3 spans 15 residues. CDR1 and CDR2 from the germline V gene are SEHNR and FQNEAQ (reference sequence). V was pared by 5 bases and J by 3 bases, with 6 bases of the junction left unmatched. The DNA for the CDR3 is TGTGCCAGCAGCCACGAGACTAGCGGGGACTACGAGCAGTACTTC. It codes for CASSHETSGDYEQYF.

This clone appeared once. CDR3 nucleotides: TGTGCCAGCAGAGCTGGACAGAACACCGGGGAGCTGTTTTTT. Translating gives CASRAGQNTGELFF. The chain carries TRBV2 and TRBJ2-2, with TRBD1 as a possible D gene (5 bases). V was clipped by 6 bases and J by 1 base, with 9 bases between them. The CDR3 sequence is 14 residues long. Germline V CDR1 and CDR2: SNHLY, FYNNEI. The full variable domain, its missing parts supplied by reference TRBV2 and TRBJ2-2, is EPEVTQTPSHQVTQMGQEVILRCVPISNHLYFYWYRQILGQKVEFLVSFYNNEISEKSEIFDDQFSVERPDGSNFTLKIRSTKLEDSAMYFCASRAGQNTGELFFGEGSRLTVL.

V usage is TRBV2 and J usage is TRBJ1-4; TRBD1 aligns across 7 bases. Germline loops: CDR1 SNHLY, CDR2 FYNNEI. The CDR3 length is 15 residues. V shed 8 bases and J 7 bases; nucleotides not matched to a gene: 13. The CDR3 coding sequence is TGTGCCAGCGCCGACAGGGCCTTAGGAGGTGAAAAACTGTTTTTT. Translated, it gives CASADRALGGEKLFF.

The chain links TRBV28 to TRBJ1-2, with D hard to call. V was shortened by 8 bases and J by 7 bases, with 8 bases between the two germline ends. The V gene's germline CDR1 is MDHEN and CDR2 SYDVKM. The CDR3 consists of 10 residues. In DNA form, the CDR3 reads TGTGCCAGCCAATCAGGTGGCTACACCTTC. It yields the protein CASQSGGYTF.

The J gene is TRBJ2-1, the V gene TRBV6-5, with D perhaps TRBD1 (6 bases). This CDR3 has 16 residues. Trimming left V 2 bases short and J 6 bases short, with 17 bases between. Per germline, CDR1 MNHEY and CDR2 SVGAGI. CDR3 bases: TGTGCCAGCAGTTACCTAACAGGGTCGGGTGTCAATGAGCAGTTCTTC. Amino acids: CASSYLTGSGVNEQFF.

V and J are TRBV4-1 and TRBJ2-5; TRBD2 matches 11 bases. Trimming took 3 bases from V and 5 from J; bases not matched to a gene: 14. The germline gives CDR1 MGHRA, CDR2 YSYEKL. The CDR3 sequence is 18 residues long. The CDR3 DNA is TGCGCCAGCAGCCAGGCCCCGAGGGCTAGCGGGGGGCGGGAGACCCAGTACTTC. This codes for CASSQAPRASGGRETQYF.

This clone was recorded a few times. The chain recombines TRBV5-5 with TRBJ1-5, with 7 bases that match TRBD1. The CDR3 totals 14 residues. Germline V CDR1 and CDR2: SGHKS, YYEKEE (reference sequence). The J segment lost 4 bases and the V segment lost 4 bases, leaving 5 bases of the junction unmatched. The CDR3 DNA reads as TGTGCCAGCAGCCGGGACAGCTCTAATCAGCCCCAGCATTTT. Protein product: CASSRDSSNQPQHF.

The sample holds a few counts of this clone. The V call is TRBV23-1, the J call TRBJ2-7; 8 positions agree with TRBD1. TRBV23-1 is an ORF, and what it does is uncertain. CDR3 length equals 15 residues. V dropped 0 bases and J dropped 5; count of bases not matched to a gene: 6. Here the CDR3 DNA reads TGCGCCAGCAGTCAATCGTGGCAGGGGGCGGACGAGCAGTACTTC. It translates to CASSQSWQGADEQYF.

The chain has TRBV4-1 and TRBJ2-2; D may be TRBD2 (6 bases). Germline V gene data show CDR1 as MGHRA and CDR2 as YSYEKL. CDR3 length: 17 amino acids. V was clipped by 0 bases and J by 8 bases, with 19 bases between them. Here the CDR3 DNA reads TGCGCCAGCAGCCAAGATTTGGAGGGACCCCGGGCGGGGGAGCTGTTTTTT. Residues: CASSQDLEGPRAGELFF.

The chain carries TRBV2 and TRBJ1-5, with D maybe TRBD1 (5 bases). The V end was cut by 6 bases, the J end by 5 bases, with 14 bases between. Germline lookup yields CDR1 SNHLY and CDR2 FYNNEI. The CDR3 consists of 14 residues. The CDR3 DNA sequence: TGTGCCAGCAGAGCCCCCGGCAGGGATCAGCCCCAGCATTTT. It translates to CASRAPGRDQPQHF.

The chain uses TRBV28 and TRBJ1-5; D is undetermined. The length of the CDR3 is 16 residues. Germline loops: CDR1 MDHEN, CDR2 SYDVKM. V was shortened by 7 bases and J by 3 bases, with 19 bases between the two germline ends. This CDR3 reads CASTPNAGVSNQPQHF. The CDR3 nucleotides are TGTGCCAGCACTCCTAATGCGGGAGTCTCCAATCAGCCCCAGCATTTT.

J is TRBJ1-6 and V is TRBV29-1; unclear D gene. Trimming stripped 6 bases from V and 0 bases from J, with 3 bases between. Per germline, CDR1 SQVTM and CDR2 ANQGSEA. The CDR3 spans 12 residues. CDR3 sequence reads: CSVCSYNSPLHF. In DNA, the CDR3 is TGCAGCGTCTGCTCCTATAATTCACCCCTCCACTTT.

The J gene is TRBJ2-5, the V gene TRBV2; possible D gene TRBD1, 6 bases. The DNA end is more similar to TRBJ2-7, so the J call may be wrong. Germline loops: CDR1 SNHLY, CDR2 FYNNEI. The CDR3 is made up of 13 amino acids. CDR3 amino acids: CASRRDTTYEQYF. CDR3 DNA: TGTGCCAGCAGACGGGACACGACCTACGAGCAGTACTTC.

The CDR3 is CSAGRGTANEKLFF. The CDR3 DNA reads as TGCAGCGCGGGACGAGGGACAGCTAATGAAAAACTGTTTTTT. The chain employs TRBV29-1 and TRBJ1-4; 7 bases line up with TRBD1. The CDR3 consists of 14 residues. CDR1 SQVTM and CDR2 ANQGSEA come from the germline V gene. Trimming cost V 7 bases and J 3 bases; bases outside gene matches: 8.

The chain has TRBV19 and TRBJ2-1, with 7 bases fitting TRBD2. The CDR3 length is 17 residues. The J segment lost 0 bases and the V segment lost 6 bases, leaving 11 bases of the junction unmatched. CDR1 and CDR2 from the germline V gene are LNHDA and SQIVND (reference sequence). CDR3 loop: CASRGEGRGISYNEQFF. The CDR3 bases are TGTGCCAGTAGGGGAGAGGGGCGGGGGATCTCCTACAATGAGCAGTTCTTC.

The chain combines TRBV5-1 with TRBJ2-1; the match to TRBD1 covers 8 bases. The CDR3 consists of 15 residues. Germline V lookup: CDR1 SGHRS, CDR2 YFSETQ. V was clipped by 4 bases and J by 6 bases; unmatched bases: 9. The CDR3 DNA sequence: TGCGCCAGCAGCCCTGGACAGGGCAGAAGCAATGAGCAGTTCTTC. The encoded protein is CASSPGQGRSNEQFF. Using reference TRBV5-1 and TRBJ2-1 for the parts outside the CDR3, the full variable domain is KAGVTQTPRYLIKTRGQQVTLSCSPISGHRSVSWYQQTPGQGLQFLFEYFSETQRNKGNFPGRFSGRQFSNSRSEMNVSTLELGDSALYLCASSPGQGRSNEQFFGPGTRLTVL.

The gene calls are TRBV19 and TRBJ1-5; 8 positions agree with TRBD1. The germline gives CDR1 LNHDA, CDR2 SQIVND (reference sequence). This CDR3 comprises 16 residues. With V trimmed by 7 bases and J by 3 bases, 11 bases remained unmatched. CDR3 residues: CASISGQGVTNQPQHF. CDR3 bases: TGTGCCAGTATCTCCGGACAGGGAGTAACCAATCAGCCCCAGCATTTT.

The chain carries TRBV28 and TRBJ2-1, with 11 bases matching TRBD2. Germline loops: CDR1 MDHEN, CDR2 SYDVKM. The CDR3 runs to 16 residues. V shed 4 bases, J shed 3 bases, and the junction held 5 bases outside the gene matches. DNA of the CDR3: TGTGCCAGCAGTTCCTCTAGCGGGGGGCACTACAATGAGCAGTTCTTC. Amino acid sequence: CASSSSSGGHYNEQFF.

This chain connects TRBV4-1 to TRBJ1-1, with a possible D match to TRBD1 (6 bases). From germline, CDR1 is MGHRA and CDR2 YSYEKL. The CDR3 consists of 11 residues. The V and J ends lost 3 bases and 11 bases respectively, with 10 bases between them. The CDR3 DNA follows: TGCGCCAGCAGCCAGAACAGGGTGGCTTTCTTT. Residues: CASSQNRVAFF.

The rearrangement uses TRBV19 and TRBJ1-2; the match to TRBD1 covers 7 bases. Unmatched junction bases numbered 3, after V lost 1 base and J lost 7 bases. This CDR3 contains 13 residues. The germline V gene has CDR1 LNHDA and CDR2 SQIVND (reference sequence). DNA of the CDR3: TGTGCCAGTAGTATAGGAGGGGGCGGTGGCTACACCTTC. This encodes CASSIGGGGGYTF. Using reference TRBV19 and TRBJ1-2 for the parts outside the CDR3, the full variable domain is DGGITQSPKYLFRKEGQNVTLSCEQNLNHDAMYWYRQDPGQGLRLIYYSQIVNDFQKGDIAEGYSVSREKKESFPLTVTSAQKNPTAFYLCASSIGGGGGYTFGSGTRLTVV.

This chain joins TRBV9 and TRBJ2-1, with 7 nucleotides matching TRBD1. The CDR3 is 15 residues long. The junction had 11 bases not matched to a gene; V was cut back by 3 bases and J by 8 bases. CDR1 is SGDLS and CDR2 is YYNGEE in the germline V gene. The CDR3 DNA follows: TGTGCCAGCAGCGCGGGCACAGGGGCGCGGGATGAGCAGTTCTTC. This codes for CASSAGTGARDEQFF.

Points on this clone: Compared with germline, one end of the junction differs, possibly owing to a read error. This chain links TRBV6-4 with TRBJ1-2; 10 bases agree with TRBD1. CDR3 size: 13 residues. Germline CDR1 reads MRHNA; CDR2 reads SNTAGT. The CDR3 spells CASNKRQGALGNF. CDR3 in DNA: TGTGCCAGCAATAAACGACAGGGGGCTCTAGGGAACTTC.

This sequence joins TRBV25-1 and TRBJ2-7; the match to TRBD1 covers 9 bases. V dropped 4 bases and J dropped 2; count of bases not matched to a gene: 3. The CDR3 sequence is 14 residues long. In germline, CDR1 is MGHDK, CDR2 SYGVNS. This CDR3 is CASSGHRGPYEQYF. The CDR3 DNA sequence: TGTGCCAGCAGTGGTCACAGGGGGCCCTACGAGCAGTACTTC.